This T cell receptor beta chain came from a study of blood T cell repertoires in COVID-19. Study-wide background: Nucleic acid was either cDNA or gDNA, and it came from T cells, B-cell-depleted T cells, or PBMCs.

In the authors' methods: Cell counts per sample came from amplifying reference gene primers. Profiling relied on immunoSEQ multiplex PCR, and the TCRdb table lists in-frame clones only, not all of them. The V and J calls and the clone size are those of that table, but D and trimming were determined from the DNA. Of 60,000 to 85,000 clones in the sample, approximately 81% were seen once. Sequencing used peripheral blood. The sequence was collected from a man in his fifties or sixties with COVID-19, enrolled during active disease.

DNA for the CDR3: TGTGCCAGCAGCGACTTAGGACAGGGTCAGGATACGCAGTATTTT. Protein product: CASSDLGQGQDTQYF. The rearrangement joins TRBV2 to TRBJ2-3; the match to TRBD1 covers 8 bases. The V segment lost 6 bases and the J segment 6 bases; nucleotides outside the gene matches: 11. Germline CDR1 and CDR2: SNHLY and FYNNEI. The CDR3 sequence is 15 residues long.